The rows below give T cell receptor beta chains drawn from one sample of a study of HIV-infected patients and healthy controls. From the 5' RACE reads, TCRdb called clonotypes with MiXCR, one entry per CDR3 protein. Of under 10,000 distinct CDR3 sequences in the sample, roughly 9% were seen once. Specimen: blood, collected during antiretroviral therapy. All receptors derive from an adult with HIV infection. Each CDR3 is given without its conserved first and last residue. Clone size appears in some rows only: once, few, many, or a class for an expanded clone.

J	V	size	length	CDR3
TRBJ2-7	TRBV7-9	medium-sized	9	ASSKEYEQY
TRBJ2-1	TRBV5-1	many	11	ASSPPLGREQF
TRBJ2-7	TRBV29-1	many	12	SVGGLGQNYEQY
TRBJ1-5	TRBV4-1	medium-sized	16	ASSPLPSGGLSNQPQH
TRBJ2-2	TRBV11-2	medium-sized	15	ASSLRGAFMWTGELF
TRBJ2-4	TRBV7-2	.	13	ASSFYSSGGNIQY
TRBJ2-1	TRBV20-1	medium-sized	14	SARLLRGSSYNEQF
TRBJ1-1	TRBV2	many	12	ASSGTELNTEAF
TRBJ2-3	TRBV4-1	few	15	ASSQGLAGGVTDTQY
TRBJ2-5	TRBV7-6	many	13	ASSTGGTGEETQY
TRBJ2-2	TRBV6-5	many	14	ASSNGGSGNTGELF
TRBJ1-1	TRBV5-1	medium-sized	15	ASSTRGRVGMNTEAF
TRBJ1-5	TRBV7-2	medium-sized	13	ASSQSRTADQPQH
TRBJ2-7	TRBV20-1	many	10	SARLDGYEQY
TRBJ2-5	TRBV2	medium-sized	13	ASAGTSGYQETQY
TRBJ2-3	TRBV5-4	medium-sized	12	ASSSPQLTDTQY
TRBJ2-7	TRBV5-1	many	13	ASSSDSTGLYEQY
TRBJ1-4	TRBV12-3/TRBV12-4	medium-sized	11	ASSFSGVEKLF